This TCR beta chain was documented in a study of shared clonotypes between healthy human individuals. Study context: Three plates each covered CD4 naive and memory; CD8 naive two, CD8 memory one.

Broader study findings: It was the few donors that limited the genetic and exposure-history diversity represented. Generation probabilities of non-shared clonotypes were lower (relative to those shared by all four donors).

This CDR3 has 14 amino acids. Germline V CDR1 and CDR2: SGHRS, YFSETQ. With 4 bases removed from V and 1 base from J, the gap between germline ends came to 12 bases. TCRdb's copy holds only in-frame clones and misses some; the assay was immunoSEQ multiplex PCR. The sample has more than 2,000,000 clones, just over 90% seen once; the top ten hold under 0.45%. Concerning this clone itself: Its matching antigen is unknown. The same CDR3 is also encoded by other DNA sequences in this sample.

Material: naive CD4+ T cells from PBMCs. Stated subset: CD45RA+ positively selected. The V gene is TRBV5-1, the J gene TRBJ2-7, with TRBD2 as a possible D gene (5 bases). The receptor was isolated from a man aged 18 to 30 in good health. Some clones in this sample may be carry-over from other donors' samples. Here the CDR3 DNA reads TGCGCCAGCAGCCCTTTGGGGAGTTCCTACGAGCAGTACTTC. Encoded protein: CASSPLGSSYEQYF.